This T cell receptor beta chain was obtained from a study of blood T cell repertoires in COVID-19. Per germline, CDR1 MDHEN and CDR2 SYDVKM. The CDR3 has 14 residues. V shed 6 bases and J shed 7 bases, with 18 bases lying between them. The assay was immunoSEQ multiplex PCR, and TCRdb's table has in-frame clones only and misses some. The repertoire holds 200,000 or so clones, with around four fifths as singletons. Sequenced input: peripheral blood. The chain is built from TRBV28 and TRBJ1-2; maybe TRBD1 (5 bases). The TCR originated in a woman between 65 and 79 years old with active or convalescent COVID-19. The CDR3 region has the DNA TGTGCCAGCAGCACTAAAGGGAGGGGAGGTGGCTACACCTTC. Protein product: CASSTKGRGGGYTF.